This T cell receptor (beta chain) was recorded in a study of T cell repertoires in cytomegalovirus infection. Whole-study context: Indications of both CMV infection and matching HLA type were provided by public TCR beta signatures. Study-level points and caveats: Cumulative public TCR beta family frequency identified CMV carriers with the relevant HLA. The study found HLA-C-restricted CMV-specific TCR beta clonotypes dominating the ex vivo response.

TCRdb re-derived calls from the reads in MiXCR, one entry per CDR3 protein. The sample has about 240,000 distinct CDR3 sequences, around 6.4% seen once. V shed 0 bases and J shed 0 bases, with 12 bases lying between them. The length of the CDR3 is 16 residues. In germline, CDR1 is SGHRS, CDR2 YFSETQ. This clonotype has at least ten counts. The target antigen is unknown. The TCR originated in a human donor in good health (CMV status not recorded). Some clones in this sample may be carry-over from other donors' samples. The sequencing input was PBMCs. This chain joins TRBV5-1 and TRBJ1-1; the D gene is possibly TRBD1 (6 bases). The CDR3 here is CASSLAPGVLNTEAFF. The CDR3, as DNA: TGCGCCAGCAGCTTGGCCCCAGGGGTTTTGAACACTGAAGCTTTCTTT.